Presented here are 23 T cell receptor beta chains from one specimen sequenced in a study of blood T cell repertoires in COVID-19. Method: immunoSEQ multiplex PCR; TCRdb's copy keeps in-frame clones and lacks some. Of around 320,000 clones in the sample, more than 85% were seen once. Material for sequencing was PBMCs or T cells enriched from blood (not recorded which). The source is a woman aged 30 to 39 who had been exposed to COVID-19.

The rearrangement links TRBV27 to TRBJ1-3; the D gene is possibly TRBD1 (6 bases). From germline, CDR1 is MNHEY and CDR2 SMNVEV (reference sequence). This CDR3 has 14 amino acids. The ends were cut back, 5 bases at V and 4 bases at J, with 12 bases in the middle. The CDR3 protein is CASSPRGAGNTIYF. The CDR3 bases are TGTGCCAGCAGTCCCCGGGGGGCGGGAAACACCATATATTTT.

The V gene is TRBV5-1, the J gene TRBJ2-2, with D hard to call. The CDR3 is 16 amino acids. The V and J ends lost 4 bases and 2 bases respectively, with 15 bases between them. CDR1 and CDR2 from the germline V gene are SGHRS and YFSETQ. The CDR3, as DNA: TGCGCCAGCAGCCCTCCTCGCGGCAGTAACACCGGGGAGCTGTTTTTT. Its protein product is CASSPPRGSNTGELFF.

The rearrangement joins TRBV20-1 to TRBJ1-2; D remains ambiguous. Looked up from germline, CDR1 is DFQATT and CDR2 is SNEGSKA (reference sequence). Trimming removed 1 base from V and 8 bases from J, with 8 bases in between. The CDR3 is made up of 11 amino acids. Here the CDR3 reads CSARGTWGYTF. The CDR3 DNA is TGCAGTGCTAGAGGCACTTGGGGCTACACCTTC.

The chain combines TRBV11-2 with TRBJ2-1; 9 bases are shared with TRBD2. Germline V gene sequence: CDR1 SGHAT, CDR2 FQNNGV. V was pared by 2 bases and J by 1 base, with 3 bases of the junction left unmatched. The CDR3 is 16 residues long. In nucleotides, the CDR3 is TGTGCCAGCAGCTTATATCTAGCGGGGTCCTACAATGAGCAGTTCTTC. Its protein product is CASSLYLAGSYNEQFF.

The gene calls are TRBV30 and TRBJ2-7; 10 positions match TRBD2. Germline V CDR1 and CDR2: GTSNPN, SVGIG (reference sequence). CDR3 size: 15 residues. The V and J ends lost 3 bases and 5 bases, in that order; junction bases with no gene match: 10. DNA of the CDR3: TGTGCCTGGAGGAAACTAGCGGGGAGAGCAAACGAGCAGTACTTC. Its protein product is CAWRKLAGRANEQYF.

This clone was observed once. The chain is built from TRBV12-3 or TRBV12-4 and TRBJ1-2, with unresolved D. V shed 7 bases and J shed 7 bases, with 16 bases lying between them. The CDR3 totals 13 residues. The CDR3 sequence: CASTPTAGSGYTF. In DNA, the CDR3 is TGTGCCAGCACCCCAACGGCGGGGTCTGGCTACACCTTC.

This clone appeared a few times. CDR3 nucleotide sequence: TGTGCCTGGGGACGTCCGGGACAGGGGCTCTATGGCTACACCTTC. Translated, it gives CAWGRPGQGLYGYTF. The chain recombines TRBV30 with TRBJ1-2, with 10 bases that match TRBD1. With V trimmed by 5 bases and J by 4 bases, 10 bases remained unmatched. The CDR3 covers 15 residues. CDR1 is GTSNPN, CDR2 SVGIG, per germline (reference sequence).

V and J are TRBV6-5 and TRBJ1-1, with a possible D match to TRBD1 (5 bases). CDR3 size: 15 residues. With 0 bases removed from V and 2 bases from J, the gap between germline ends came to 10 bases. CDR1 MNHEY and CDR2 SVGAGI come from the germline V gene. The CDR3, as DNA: TGTGCCAGCAGTTACTCTCCGGGGGACAACACTGAAGCTTTCTTT. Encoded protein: CASSYSPGDNTEAFF.

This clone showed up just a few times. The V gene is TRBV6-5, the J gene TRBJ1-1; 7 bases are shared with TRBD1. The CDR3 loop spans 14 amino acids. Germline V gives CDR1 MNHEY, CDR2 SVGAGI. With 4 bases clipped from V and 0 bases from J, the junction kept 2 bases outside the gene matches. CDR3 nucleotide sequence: TGTGCCAGCAGTTCGGGACAGATGAACACTGAAGCTTTCTTT. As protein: CASSSGQMNTEAFF.

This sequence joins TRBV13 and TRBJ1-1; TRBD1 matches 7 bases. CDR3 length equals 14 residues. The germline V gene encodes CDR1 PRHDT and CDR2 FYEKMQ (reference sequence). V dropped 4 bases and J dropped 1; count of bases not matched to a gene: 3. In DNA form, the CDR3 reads TGTGCCAGCAGCTATGGGACAGAGAACACTGAAGCTTTCTTT. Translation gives CASSYGTENTEAFF.

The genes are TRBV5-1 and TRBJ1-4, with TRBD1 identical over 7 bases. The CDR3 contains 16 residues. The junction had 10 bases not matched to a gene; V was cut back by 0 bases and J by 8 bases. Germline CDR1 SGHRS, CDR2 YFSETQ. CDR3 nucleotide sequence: TGCGCCAGCAGCTTGGCCGACCTTCCAGGGGGAGAAAAACTGTTTTTT. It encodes CASSLADLPGGEKLFF.

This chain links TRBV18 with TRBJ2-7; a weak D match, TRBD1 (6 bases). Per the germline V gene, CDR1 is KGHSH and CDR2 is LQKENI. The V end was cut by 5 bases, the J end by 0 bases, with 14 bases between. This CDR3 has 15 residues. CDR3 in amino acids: CASSTAGANSYEQYF. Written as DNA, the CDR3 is TGTGCCAGCTCAACCGCAGGGGCCAACTCCTACGAGCAGTACTTC.

CDR3 amino acids: CASSVISGGVNEQFF. CDR3 coding DNA: TGTGCCAGCAGCGTAATCAGCGGGGGGGTGAATGAGCAGTTCTTC. The chain has TRBV9 and TRBJ2-1, with TRBD2 matching 10 bases. The V gene end was trimmed by 1 base and the J gene end by 7 bases; junction bases not matched to a gene: 5. Germline CDR1 is SGDLS and CDR2 is YYNGEE. The CDR3 totals 15 residues.

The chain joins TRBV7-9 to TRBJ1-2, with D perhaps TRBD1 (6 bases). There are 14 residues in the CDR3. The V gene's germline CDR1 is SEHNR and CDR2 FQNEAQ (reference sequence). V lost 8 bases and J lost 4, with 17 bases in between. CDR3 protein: CASAPTGPTYGYTF. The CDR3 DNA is TGTGCCAGCGCCCCGACAGGTCCTACCTATGGCTACACCTTC.

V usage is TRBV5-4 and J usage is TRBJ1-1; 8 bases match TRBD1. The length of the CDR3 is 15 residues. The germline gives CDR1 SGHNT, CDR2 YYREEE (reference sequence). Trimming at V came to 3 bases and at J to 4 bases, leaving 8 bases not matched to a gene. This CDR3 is CASSSAGGAGTEAFF. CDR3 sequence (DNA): TGTGCCAGCAGCTCGGCAGGGGGCGCCGGCACTGAAGCTTTCTTT. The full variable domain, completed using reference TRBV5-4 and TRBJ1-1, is ETGVTQSPTHLIKTRGQQVTLRCSSQSGHNTVSWYQQALGQGPQFIFQYYREEENGRGNFPPRFSGLQFPNYSSELNVNALELDDSALYLCASSSAGGAGTEAFFGQGTRLTVV.

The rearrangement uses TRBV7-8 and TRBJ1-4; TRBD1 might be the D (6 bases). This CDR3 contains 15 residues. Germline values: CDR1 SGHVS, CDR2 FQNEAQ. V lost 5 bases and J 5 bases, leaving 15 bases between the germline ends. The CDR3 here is CASSLFGQNNEKLFF. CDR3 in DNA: TGTGCCAGCAGCCTATTCGGACAGAACAATGAAAAACTGTTTTTT.

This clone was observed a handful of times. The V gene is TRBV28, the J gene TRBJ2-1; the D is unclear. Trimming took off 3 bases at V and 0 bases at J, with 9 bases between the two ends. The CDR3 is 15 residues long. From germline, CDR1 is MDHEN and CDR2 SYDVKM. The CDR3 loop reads CASSFAPHSYNEQFF. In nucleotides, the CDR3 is TGTGCCAGCAGTTTTGCTCCACACTCCTACAATGAGCAGTTCTTC.

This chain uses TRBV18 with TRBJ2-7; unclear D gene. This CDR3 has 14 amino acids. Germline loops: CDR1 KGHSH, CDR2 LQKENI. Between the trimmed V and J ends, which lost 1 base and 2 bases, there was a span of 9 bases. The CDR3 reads CASSPRADTYEQYF. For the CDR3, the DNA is TGTGCCAGCTCACCACGAGCTGATACCTACGAGCAGTACTTC. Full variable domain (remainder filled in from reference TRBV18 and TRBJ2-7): NAGVMQNPRHLVRRRGQEARLRCSPMKGHSHVYWYRQLPEEGLKFMVYLQKENIIDESGMPKERFSAEFPKEGPSILRIQQVVRGDSAAYFCASSPRADTYEQYFGPGTRLTVT.

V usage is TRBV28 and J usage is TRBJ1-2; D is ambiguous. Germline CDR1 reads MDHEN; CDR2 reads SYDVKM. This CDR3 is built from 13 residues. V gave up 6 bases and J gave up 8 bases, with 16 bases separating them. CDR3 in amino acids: CASRIALGPGYTF. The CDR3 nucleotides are TGTGCCAGCAGAATTGCGCTAGGCCCGGGCTACACCTTC.

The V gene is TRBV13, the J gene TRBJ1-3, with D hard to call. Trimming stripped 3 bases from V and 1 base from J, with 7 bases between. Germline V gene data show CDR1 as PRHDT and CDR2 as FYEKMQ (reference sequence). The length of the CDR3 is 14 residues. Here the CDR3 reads CASSFTQSGNTIYF. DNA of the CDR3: TGTGCCAGCAGCTTTACACAGTCTGGAAACACCATATATTTT.

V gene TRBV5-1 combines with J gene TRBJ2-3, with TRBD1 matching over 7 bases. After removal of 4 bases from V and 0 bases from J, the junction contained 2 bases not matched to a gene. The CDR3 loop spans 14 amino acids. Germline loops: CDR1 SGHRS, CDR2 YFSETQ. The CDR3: CASSVDRSTDTQYF. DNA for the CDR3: TGCGCCAGCAGCGTGGACAGGAGCACAGATACGCAGTATTTT.

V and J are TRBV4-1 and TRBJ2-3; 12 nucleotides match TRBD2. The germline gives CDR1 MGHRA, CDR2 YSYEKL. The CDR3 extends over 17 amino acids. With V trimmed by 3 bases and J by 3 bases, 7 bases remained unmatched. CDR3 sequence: CASSHFGLAGSTDTQYF. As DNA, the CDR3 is TGCGCCAGCAGCCACTTCGGACTAGCGGGGTCTACAGATACGCAGTATTTT.

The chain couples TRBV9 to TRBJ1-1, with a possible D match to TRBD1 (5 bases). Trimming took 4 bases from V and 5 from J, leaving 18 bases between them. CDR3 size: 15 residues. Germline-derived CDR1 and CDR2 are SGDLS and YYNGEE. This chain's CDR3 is CASSPHQGWRTEAFF. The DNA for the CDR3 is TGTGCCAGCAGCCCCCACCAGGGTTGGAGAACTGAAGCTTTCTTT.